The present TCR beta chain was sequenced within a study of technical replicates of blood from a handful of donors. This CDR3 spans 12 amino acids. The germline gives CDR1 MNHNY, CDR2 SVGAGI (reference sequence). Between the trimmed V and J ends, which lost 11 bases and 1 base, there was a span of 11 bases. Method: immunoSEQ multiplex PCR; TCRdb's copy keeps in-frame clones and lacks some. The sample consists of about 68,000 clones, 95% to 98% of them appearing once. The rearrangement links TRBV6-6 to TRBJ1-1; no reliable D call. Source material: T cells isolated from PBMCs. The receptor's source is a human donor in good health. For the CDR3, the DNA is TGTGCCTATTCGGCGGGGAACACTGAAGCTTTCTTT. Residues: CAYSAGNTEAFF.